Below are 14 T cell receptor beta chains sequenced from a single sample in a study of regulatory T cells in long-lasting Graves disease. Time point given: newly diagnosed GD, antithyroid drugs for less than 3 months. Making the TCR library involved RNA that had been extracted from PBMCs. Relying on iRepertoire HTBI primers and Arm-PCR of CDR3 regions, the team built TCR beta libraries. TCRdb independently ran MiXCR on the multiplex PCR reads; one entry per CDR3 protein. The sample lists hundreds of thousands of distinct CDR3 sequences, roughly 15% occurring once. This sample was also put to use in a study of T cells in Graves' hyperthyroidism and ophthalmopathy.

The input for sequencing was peripheral blood mononuclear cells (PBMCs), taken at new diagnosis, from a patient treated with antithyroid drugs. The receptor source for this set is a woman aged 30 to 39 with Graves disease.

This clonotype showed up many times. The chain is built from TRBV28 and TRBJ2-7; no reliable D call. V lost 5 bases and J lost 4, with 15 bases in between. There are 14 residues in the CDR3. Per the germline V gene, CDR1 is MDHEN and CDR2 is SYDVKM. The CDR3 DNA reads TGTGCCAGCAGTCGTTTTAGCCCCCCTTACGAGCAGTACTTC. It translates to CASSRFSPPYEQYF.

As for this clonotype: A clone one base away is much larger, so this may be a read error. The chain combines TRBV27 with TRBJ1-1; 7 nucleotides line up with TRBD1. With 6 bases clipped from V and 0 bases from J, the junction kept 22 bases outside the gene matches. The CDR3 loop spans 20 amino acids. Per germline, CDR1 MNHEY and CDR2 SMNVEV (reference sequence). The CDR3 is CASSSLGGGERGHLNTEAFF. CDR3 in DNA: TGTGCCAGCAGCTCCCTAGGGGGGGGGGAAAGGGGGCACCTGAACACTGAAGCTTTCTTT.

To note about this clonotype: A much larger clone differs from this one at a single base, so this may be a read error. This chain connects TRBV5-1 to TRBJ2-2; TRBD2 matches 15 bases. This CDR3 has 18 residues. CDR1 SGHRS and CDR2 YFSETQ come from the germline V gene. CDR3: CASKEGTSGRTNTWELFF. CDR3 DNA: TGCGCCAGCAAGGAAGGGACTAGCGGGAGGACGAACACCTGGGAGCTGTTTTTT. The whole variable domain, remainder taken from reference TRBV5-1 and TRBJ2-2, is KAGVTQTPRYLIKTRGQQVTLSCSPISGHRSVSWYQQTPGQGLQFLFEYFSETQRNKGNFPGRFSGRQFSNSRSEMNVSTLELGDSALYLCASKEGTSGRTNTWELFFGEGSRLTVL.

This chain connects TRBV3-1 to TRBJ2-1; weak D call: TRBD2 (6 bases). Near its end, the DNA agrees better with TRBJ2-5, so the J call may be wrong. Germline lookup yields CDR1 LGHDT and CDR2 YNNKEL (reference sequence). CDR3 length equals 15 residues. The CDR3 reads CASSQVGGFRETQYF. For the CDR3, the DNA is TGTGCCAGCAGCCAAGTTGGAGGGTTTCGAGAGACCCAGTACTTC.

The rearrangement links TRBV6-1 to TRBJ2-1, with 9 bases identical to TRBD2. The CDR3 extends over 15 amino acids. V dropped 6 bases and J dropped 11; count of bases not matched to a gene: 14. Germline CDR1 and CDR2: MNHNS and SASEGT. The CDR3 reads CASRGASGGGGKQFF. The DNA for the CDR3 is TGTGCCAGCAGGGGGGCATCTGGCGGGGGGGGCAAGCAGTTCTTC.

Regarding this clonotype: Sequence at one end of the junction differs from germline and may be a read error. The chain employs TRBV5-1 and TRBJ2-2; 12 nucleotides agree with TRBD2. This CDR3 has 20 amino acids. Germline assignment: CDR1 SGHRS and CDR2 YFSETQ. The CDR3 nucleotides read TGCGCCAGCAGCTGGAGACTAGCGGGAGAGATAACTGCGAACACCGGGGAGCCGTTTTTT. As protein: CASSWRLAGEITANTGEPFF.

This clonotype was picked up many times. This chain links TRBV2 with TRBJ2-1; no clear D. CDR1 SNHLY and CDR2 FYNNEI come from the germline V gene. CDR3 length equals 13 residues. V was cut by 6 bases and J by 7 bases, with 13 bases left in between. The CDR3 nucleotides are TGTGCCAGCAGCGTCGGACCTAGAAATGAGCAGTTCTTC. This sequence encodes CASSVGPRNEQFF.

This chain uses TRBV20-1 with TRBJ2-1; 8 nucleotides agree with TRBD2. Germline V gene lookup returns CDR1 DFQATT and CDR2 SNEGSKA (reference sequence). After removal of 6 bases from V and 4 bases from J, the junction contained 8 bases not matched to a gene. The CDR3 spans 14 residues. The CDR3 region has the DNA TGCAGTGCCGGGAAGAGCGGGGGTTACAATGAGCAGTTCTTC. Amino acid sequence: CSAGKSGGYNEQFF.

This chain joins TRBV27 and TRBJ2-2, with D uncertain. Germline lookup yields CDR1 MNHEY and CDR2 SMNVEV (reference sequence). The CDR3 has 14 residues. Trimming cost V 0 bases and J 7 bases, with 9 bases left between them. CDR3 nucleotide sequence: TGTGCCAGCAGTTTATCGGCACAAATCGGGGAGCTGTTTTTT. This gives the protein CASSLSAQIGELFF.

The chain employs TRBV25-1 and TRBJ1-6; maybe TRBD1 (5 bases). Germline CDR1 is MGHDK and CDR2 is SYGVNS. CDR3 length equals 15 residues. V dropped 4 bases and J dropped 10 bases, with 17 bases sitting between them. CDR3 nucleotide sequence: TGTGCCAGCAGTGCTGGGGCAGGGCTAAGCTCACCCCTCCACTTT. Amino acids: CASSAGAGLSSPLHF.

This clonotype occurred a few times. The gene calls are TRBV19 and TRBJ2-7, with 8 bases lining up with TRBD1. The CDR3 is 14 residues long. From germline, CDR1 is LNHDA and CDR2 SQIVND (reference sequence). V dropped 5 bases and J dropped 7; count of bases not matched to a gene: 10. In DNA form, the CDR3 reads TGTGCCAGTAGTTCCCAGACAGGGGAGAGGGAGCAGTACTTC. This sequence encodes CASSSQTGEREQYF.

This clonotype showed up many times. V usage is TRBV20-1 and J usage is TRBJ1-1; 7 nucleotides match TRBD1. J gave up 1 base and V 3 bases, and 5 bases lay outside the gene matches. The CDR3 runs 14 residues. Germline lookup yields CDR1 DFQATT and CDR2 SNEGSKA (reference sequence). CDR3 loop: CSARSRDRNTEAFF. In DNA form, the CDR3 reads TGCAGTGCTAGGTCCCGGGACAGGAACACTGAAGCTTTCTTT.

This clonotype has at least ten counts. The rearrangement links TRBV6-1 to TRBJ2-1, with 10 bases lining up with TRBD2. Per germline, CDR1 MNHNS and CDR2 SASEGT. This CDR3 region has 16 residues. J was trimmed by 2 bases and V by 6 bases; bases with no gene match: 7. The CDR3 coding sequence is TGTGCCAGCAGATCACAAGCGGGAGGGGCCTACAATGAGCAGTTCTTC. Translation: CASRSQAGGAYNEQFF.

This clonotype was counted a few times. The genes are TRBV19 and TRBJ1-5; D not certain. Per germline, CDR1 LNHDA and CDR2 SQIVND (reference sequence). CDR3 length: 13 residues. The V and J ends lost 9 bases and 1 base respectively, with 10 bases between them. The CDR3 reads CASSAGSNQPQHF. CDR3 bases: TGTGCCAGCAGTGCCGGGAGCAATCAGCCCCAGCATTTT.